The T cell receptor (beta chain) under discussion was sequenced for a study of shared clonotypes between healthy human individuals. Trimming cost V 2 bases and J 5 bases; bases outside gene matches: 9. Germline-derived CDR1 and CDR2 are SGDLS and YYNGEE. The CDR3 has 16 amino acids. Libraries were prepared by immunoSEQ multiplex PCR; TCRdb keeps only in-frame clonotypes and omits some of them. There are fewer than 3 million clones in the sample; about 90% occur only once, and 0.37% lies in the top ten. The clonotype originates from a man between 18 and 29 years old in good health. Some clones in this sample may be carry-over from other donors' samples. Sequencing was carried out using naive CD4+ T cells from PBMCs. Subset in this sample: CD45RA+ positively selected. The V call is TRBV9, the J call TRBJ1-1; TRBD1 matches at 10 bases. This CDR3 is CASSVSPGTGETEAFF. CDR3 DNA: TGTGCCAGCAGCGTTAGCCCCGGGACAGGGGAGACTGAAGCTTTCTTT.